This T cell receptor (beta chain) was observed in a study of T cells in Graves' hyperthyroidism and ophthalmopathy (dated by TCRdb to about 2019). A note on the overall study: Peripheral blood samples were taken at initial diagnosis, before any treatment was given. After blood sampling, hyperthyroidism patients were treated with methimazole at a starting dose of 30 mg daily, and ophthalmopathy patients were treated with high-dose intravenous methylprednisolone. Whether ophthalmopathy could be predicted prospectively was tested in an independent validation cohort made up of some 20 hyperthyroidism patients plus 17 patients who later progressed to ophthalmopathy. For training and testing, the approximately 92 patients in the discovery cohort were randomly divided in a 7:3 ratio. In several Graves' hyperthyroidism patients, the study also compared T-cell repertoires from thyroid tissue with T-cell repertoires from blood. To identify TCR V-J signatures that set the groups apart, the researchers used a discovery cohort of 90 to 100 patients, made up of about 44 with Graves' ophthalmopathy and 57 with stable Graves' hyperthyroidism. The paper reports TCR Vbeta CDR3 sequencing of about 140 peripheral blood samples: under 45 ophthalmopathy, roughly 80 hyperthyroidism and around 17 progressor patients.

In the ophthalmopathy patients, disease was moderately to severely active, with a Clinical Activity Score of 3 or more, a NOSPECS grade of 4 or more, and a duration of less than 3 months. Any patient with an uncontrolled infection, another autoimmune disease, pregnancy or lactation was excluded. Diagnoses relied on clinical symptoms, serum thyroxine and TRAb, thyroid ultrasound and orbital computed tomography. PBMCs were separated from roughly 10 ml of fresh peripheral blood using Ficoll-Paque density gradient centrifugation. Trizol reagent was used to extract total RNA, and RNA quality was then checked on an Agilent 2100 Bioanalyzer. Amplification of TCR beta CDR3 regions was carried out from RNA transcripts. The first round of RT-PCR for the TCR CDR3 was performed with the HTBI primer set and the Qiagen OneStep RT-PCR kit. Libraries were constructed in a second round of multiplex PCR, after which size selection and purification were carried out. Libraries were sequenced paired-end with 100 bp reads on an Illumina HiSeq2000. From the authors' description of their analysis: SOAPnuke was used to process the raw data, with reads discarded if the reads contained adapters or uncalled bases, had a mean Phred below 15, or lacked an exact constant-primer or identifier match. High-quality paired reads were merged with COPE v1.2.5, and unique nucleotide sequences were defined as clonotypes. Clonotypes were aligned to IMGT TRBV, TRBD and TRBJ reference segments using MiTCR v1.1. Only V-J combinations with frequency above 0.0001, covering about 99% of repertoires, were analysed. The TCS score was defined as the ratio of F50 (clonal expansion) to E x V (chaos), calculated using BLOSUM62-based TCRdist between CDR3 peptides within each V-J. Welch's t-statistics and random forest reduced around 510 V-J features to some 14, which were used in a naive Bayes classifier (R e1071). TCRdb trimmed the raw reads at Q25, called clones with MiXCR and kept productive beta chains. Every distinct CDR3 protein forms one entry, paired with its most common genes and DNA. The V and J calls come from TCRdb's annotation, not from the publication. This sample lists about 600,000 distinct CDR3 sequences; approximately 16% were detected once. The top ten constitute 2.5% to 4% of the sample.

The paper's findings and limits, for the study overall: Ophthalmopathy was separated from stable hyperthyroidism by a 13 V-J signature model, with approximately 85% sensitivity and 81% to 82% specificity obtained in cross-validation and 80%/75% obtained in testing. During validation, the model predicted progression to ophthalmopathy a median of about 6.3 months ahead of onset, with just under 71% sensitivity and roughly 75% specificity. Most expanded thyroid clonotypes (frequency above 0.001) were also detected in blood, suggesting blood repertoires may reflect thyroid immune responses. Sample size was not statistically predetermined, and investigators were not blinded to group allocation.

This clonotype was seen ten or more times. Its antigen is currently not known. No qualities accompany the bases; no much larger clone lies one base away. V is pared back by 2 bases and J by 3 bases, with 11 bases lying between the germline termini. From its cysteine to its phenylalanine, the CDR3 spans 14 amino acids. CDR3 DNA is the only sequence kept; it has 42 bases, read in frame from the first base. As encoded in the germline V gene, CDR1 is MNHNS while CDR2 is SASEGT. The sample taken for sequencing was blood. The V and J segments used are TRBV6-1 and TRBJ2-7; the best D guess is TRBD2, with 6 bases matching. The sequence came from a woman between 40 and 50 years old with Graves' ophthalmopathy. CDR3 sequence: CASSEWRGNYEQYF. The base sequence is TGTGCCAGCAGTGAATGGAGGGGAAACTACGAGCAGTACTTC.